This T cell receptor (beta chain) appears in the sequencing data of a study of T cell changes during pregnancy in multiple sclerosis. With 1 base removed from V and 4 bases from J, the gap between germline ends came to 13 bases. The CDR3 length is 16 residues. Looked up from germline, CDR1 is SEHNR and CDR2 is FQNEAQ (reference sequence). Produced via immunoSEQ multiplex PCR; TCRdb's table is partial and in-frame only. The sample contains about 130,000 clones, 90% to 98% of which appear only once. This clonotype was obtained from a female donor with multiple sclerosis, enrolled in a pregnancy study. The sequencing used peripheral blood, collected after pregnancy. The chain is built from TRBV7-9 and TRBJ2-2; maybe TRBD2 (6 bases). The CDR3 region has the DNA TGTGCCAGCAGCTTAGATGGGGGGATGAGCACCGGGGAGCTGTTTTTT. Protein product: CASSLDGGMSTGELFF.